The entry below describes one T cell receptor beta chain. This entry comes from a study of T cell responses to AZD1222 COVID-19 vaccine. Germline CDR1 MDHEN, CDR2 SYDVKM. The CDR3 is 20 residues long. V gave up 7 bases and J gave up 0 bases; unmatched junction bases: 16. Here immunoSEQ multiplex PCR was the method, and the copy in TCRdb shows in-frame clones only, minus some. The sample contains 50,000 to 75,000 clones, about 88% of which appear only once. This sequence originates from an adult who received the AZD1222 COVID-19 vaccine. Sequencing was performed on peripheral blood, taken 28 days after the second AZD1222 dose. The chain couples TRBV28 to TRBJ1-6; 9 nucleotides agree with TRBD1. The CDR3 bases are TGTGCCAGCAACCTTAGCTGGGACAGGGCGGAAAGCTCCTATAATTCACCCCTCCACTTT. This sequence encodes CASNLSWDRAESSYNSPLHF.